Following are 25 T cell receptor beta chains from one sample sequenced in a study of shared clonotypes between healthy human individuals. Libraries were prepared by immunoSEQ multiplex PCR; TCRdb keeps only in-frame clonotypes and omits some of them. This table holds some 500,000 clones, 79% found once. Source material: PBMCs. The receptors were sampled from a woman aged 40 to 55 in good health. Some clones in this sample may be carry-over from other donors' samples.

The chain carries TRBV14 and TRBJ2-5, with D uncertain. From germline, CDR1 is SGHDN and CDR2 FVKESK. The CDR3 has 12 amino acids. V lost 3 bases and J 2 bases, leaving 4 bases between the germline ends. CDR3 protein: CASSQLQETQYF. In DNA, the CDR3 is TGTGCCAGCAGCCAGTTACAAGAGACCCAGTACTTC.

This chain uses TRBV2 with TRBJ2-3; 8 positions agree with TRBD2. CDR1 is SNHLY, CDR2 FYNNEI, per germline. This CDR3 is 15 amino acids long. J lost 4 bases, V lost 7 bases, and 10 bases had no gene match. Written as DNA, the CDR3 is TGTGCCAGCACTAACCAACTAGCGGTGGCAGATACGCAGTATTTT. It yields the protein CASTNQLAVADTQYF. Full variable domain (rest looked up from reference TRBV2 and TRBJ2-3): EPEVTQTPSHQVTQMGQEVILRCVPISNHLYFYWYRQILGQKVEFLVSFYNNEISEKSEIFDDQFSVERPDGSNFTLKIRSTKLEDSAMYFCASTNQLAVADTQYFGPGTRLTVL.

CDR3 DNA sequence: TGTGCCAGCAGTACACCGGGACGCACCTTTGAGCAGTTCTTC. The encoded protein is CASSTPGRTFEQFF. This chain links TRBV28 with TRBJ2-1; possibly TRBD1 or TRBD2 for D (5 bases each). This CDR3 contains 14 residues. Trimming took off 5 bases at V and 9 bases at J, with 17 bases between the two ends. The germline CDR1 and CDR2 sequences are MDHEN and SYDVKM.

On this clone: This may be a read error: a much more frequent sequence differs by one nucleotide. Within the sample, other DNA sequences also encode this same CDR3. CDR3 in DNA: TGTGCCAGCAGCTCAATGGGGACATATAGCAATCAGCCCCAGCATTTT. Translated: CASSSMGTYSNQPQHF. This chain uses TRBV7-9 with TRBJ1-5; D might be TRBD1 (6 bases). CDR3 length: 16 residues. V shed 4 bases and J shed 0 bases, with 13 bases lying between them. Germline loops: CDR1 SEHNR, CDR2 FQNEAQ (reference sequence).

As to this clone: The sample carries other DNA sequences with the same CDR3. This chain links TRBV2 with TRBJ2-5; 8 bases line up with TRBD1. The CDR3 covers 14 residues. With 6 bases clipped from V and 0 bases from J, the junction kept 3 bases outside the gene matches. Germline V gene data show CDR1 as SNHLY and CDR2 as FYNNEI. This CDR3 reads CASSRDRNQETQYF. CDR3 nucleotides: TGTGCCAGCAGCCGGGACAGGAACCAAGAGACCCAGTACTTC. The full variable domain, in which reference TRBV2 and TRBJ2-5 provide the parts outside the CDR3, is EPEVTQTPSHQVTQMGQEVILRCVPISNHLYFYWYRQILGQKVEFLVSFYNNEISEKSEIFDDQFSVERPDGSNFTLKIRSTKLEDSAMYFCASSRDRNQETQYFGPGTRLLVL.

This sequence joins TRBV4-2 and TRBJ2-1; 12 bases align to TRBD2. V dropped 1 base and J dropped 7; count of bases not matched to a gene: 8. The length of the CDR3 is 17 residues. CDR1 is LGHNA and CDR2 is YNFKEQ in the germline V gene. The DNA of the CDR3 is TGTGCCAGCAGCCAAGTTGGTCTAGCGGGAGGGCCTAATGAGCAGTTCTTC. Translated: CASSQVGLAGGPNEQFF.

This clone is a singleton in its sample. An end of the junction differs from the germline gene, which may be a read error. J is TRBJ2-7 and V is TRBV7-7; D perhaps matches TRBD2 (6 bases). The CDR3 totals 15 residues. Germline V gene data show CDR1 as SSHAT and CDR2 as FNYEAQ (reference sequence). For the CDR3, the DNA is TGTGCTAGCAGCCCTCACGGGCGGGATATAGGCGAGCAGTACTTC. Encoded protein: CASSPHGRDIGEQYF.

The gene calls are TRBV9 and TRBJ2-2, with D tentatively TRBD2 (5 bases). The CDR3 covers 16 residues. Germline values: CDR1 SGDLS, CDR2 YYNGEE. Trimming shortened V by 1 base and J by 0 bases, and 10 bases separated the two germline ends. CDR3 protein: CASSVSWRANTGELFF. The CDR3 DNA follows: TGTGCCAGCAGCGTATCTTGGCGGGCGAACACCGGGGAGCTGTTTTTT.

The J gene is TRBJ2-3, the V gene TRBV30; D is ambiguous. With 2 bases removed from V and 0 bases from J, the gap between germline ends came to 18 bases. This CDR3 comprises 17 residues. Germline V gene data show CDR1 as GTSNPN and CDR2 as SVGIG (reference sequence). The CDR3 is CAWSNLGLGGSTDTQYF. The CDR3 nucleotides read TGTGCCTGGAGTAATCTCGGTCTGGGCGGTAGCACAGATACGCAGTATTTT.

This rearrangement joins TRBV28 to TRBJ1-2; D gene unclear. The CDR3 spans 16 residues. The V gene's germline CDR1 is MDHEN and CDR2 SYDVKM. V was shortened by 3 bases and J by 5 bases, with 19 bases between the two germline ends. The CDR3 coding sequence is TGTGCCAGCAGTTTCCCCGGGTCCACCTTAATATATGGCTACACCTTC. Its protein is CASSFPGSTLIYGYTF.

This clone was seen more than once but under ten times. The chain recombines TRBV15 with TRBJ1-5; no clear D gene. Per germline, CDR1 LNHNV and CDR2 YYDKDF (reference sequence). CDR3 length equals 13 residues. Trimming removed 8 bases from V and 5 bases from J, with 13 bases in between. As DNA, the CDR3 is TGTGCCACCCTTCAATACCGCGATCAGCCCCAGCATTTT. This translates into CATLQYRDQPQHF.

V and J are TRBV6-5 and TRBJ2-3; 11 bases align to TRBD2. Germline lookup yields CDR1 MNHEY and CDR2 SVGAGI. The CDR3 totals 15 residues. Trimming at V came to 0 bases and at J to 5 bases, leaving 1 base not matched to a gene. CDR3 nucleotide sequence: TGTGCCAGCAGTTACTCACTAGCGGGAGTAGATACGCAGTATTTT. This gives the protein CASSYSLAGVDTQYF.

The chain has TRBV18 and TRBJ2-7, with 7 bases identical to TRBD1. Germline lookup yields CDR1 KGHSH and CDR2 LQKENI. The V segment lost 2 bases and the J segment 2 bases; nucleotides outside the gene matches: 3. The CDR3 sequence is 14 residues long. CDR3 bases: TGTGCCAGCTCACCATGGACAGGAACCTACGAGCAGTACTTC. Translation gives CASSPWTGTYEQYF.

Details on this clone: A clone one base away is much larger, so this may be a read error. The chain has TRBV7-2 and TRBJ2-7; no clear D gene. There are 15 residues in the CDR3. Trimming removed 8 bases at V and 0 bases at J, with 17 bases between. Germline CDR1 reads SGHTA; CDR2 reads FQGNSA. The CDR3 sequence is CASGSWVGSSYEQYF. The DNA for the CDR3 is TGTGCCAGCGGCTCGTGGGTGGGCAGCTCCTACGAGCAGTACTTC.

CDR3 loop: CASSVRTSGRQETQYF. CDR3 nucleotide sequence: TGTGCCAGCAGCGTCCGGACTAGCGGGAGGCAGGAGACCCAGTACTTC. This sequence joins TRBV9 and TRBJ2-5; 14 bases fit TRBD2. The germline V gene encodes CDR1 SGDLS and CDR2 YYNGEE. The CDR3 has 16 residues. The V and J ends lost 2 bases and 5 bases, in that order; junction bases with no gene match: 5.

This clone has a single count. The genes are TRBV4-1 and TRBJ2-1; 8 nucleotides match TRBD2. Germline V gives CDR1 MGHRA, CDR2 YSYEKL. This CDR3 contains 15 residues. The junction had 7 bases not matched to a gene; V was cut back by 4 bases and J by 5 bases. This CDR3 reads CASSPRGGGNNEQFF. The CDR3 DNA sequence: TGCGCCAGCAGCCCCAGGGGCGGGGGGAACAATGAGCAGTTCTTC.

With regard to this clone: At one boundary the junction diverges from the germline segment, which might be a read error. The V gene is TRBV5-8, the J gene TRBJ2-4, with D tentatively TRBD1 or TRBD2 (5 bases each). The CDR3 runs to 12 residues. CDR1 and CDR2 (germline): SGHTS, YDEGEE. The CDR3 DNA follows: TGTGCCAGCAGCAATCCATTGGGGCTTCGAGGGTTC. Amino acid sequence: CASSNPLGLRGF.

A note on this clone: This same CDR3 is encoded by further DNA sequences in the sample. The CDR3 nucleotides read TGTGCCAGCAGCCCAACCCGGGACAGTCCCTACGAGCAGTACTTC. Protein: CASSPTRDSPYEQYF. This rearrangement joins TRBV9 to TRBJ2-7; TRBD1 agrees at 7 bases. Germline trimming cut 4 bases from V and 2 bases from J; bases unmatched to any gene: 9. There are 15 residues in the CDR3. The germline V gene encodes CDR1 SGDLS and CDR2 YYNGEE.

In DNA, the CDR3 is TGTGCCAGCAGCTTGGATGGGGGTCAGCCCCAGCATTTT. This encodes CASSLDGGQPQHF. This sequence joins TRBV5-6 and TRBJ1-5; D might be TRBD1 (5 bases). The V end was cut by 0 bases, the J end by 6 bases, with 7 bases between. Germline CDR1 reads SGHDT; CDR2 reads YYEEEE. This CDR3 contains 13 residues.

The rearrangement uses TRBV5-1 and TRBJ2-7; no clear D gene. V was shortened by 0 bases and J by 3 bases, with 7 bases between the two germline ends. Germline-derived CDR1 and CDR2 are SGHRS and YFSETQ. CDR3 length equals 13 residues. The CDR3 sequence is CASSLARSYEQYF. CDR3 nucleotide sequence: TGCGCCAGCAGCTTGGCAAGGAGCTACGAGCAGTACTTC.

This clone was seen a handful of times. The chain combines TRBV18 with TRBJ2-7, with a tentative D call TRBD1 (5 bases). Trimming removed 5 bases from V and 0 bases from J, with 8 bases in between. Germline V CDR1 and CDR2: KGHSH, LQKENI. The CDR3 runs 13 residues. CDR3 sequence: CASSADSSYEQYF. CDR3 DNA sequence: TGTGCCAGCTCAGCCGACAGCTCCTACGAGCAGTACTTC.

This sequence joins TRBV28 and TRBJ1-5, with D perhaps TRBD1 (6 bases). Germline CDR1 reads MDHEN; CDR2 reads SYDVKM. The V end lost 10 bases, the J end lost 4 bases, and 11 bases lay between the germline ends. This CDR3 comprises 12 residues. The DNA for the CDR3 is TGTGCCACCCGGGACATTAATCAGCCCCAGCATTTT. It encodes CATRDINQPQHF.

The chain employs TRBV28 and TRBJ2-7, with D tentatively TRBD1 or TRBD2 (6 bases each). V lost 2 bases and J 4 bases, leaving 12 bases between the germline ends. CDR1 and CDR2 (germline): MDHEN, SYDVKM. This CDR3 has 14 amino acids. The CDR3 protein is CASSLRGVQYEQYF. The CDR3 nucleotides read TGTGCCAGCAGTTTAAGGGGGGTTCAGTACGAGCAGTACTTC. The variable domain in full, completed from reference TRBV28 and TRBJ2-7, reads DVKVTQSSRYLVKRTGEKVFLECVQDMDHENMFWYRQDPGLGLRLIYFSYDVKMKEKGDIPEGYSVSREKKERFSLILESASTNQTSMYLCASSLRGVQYEQYFGPGTRLTVT.

CDR3 coding DNA: TGTGCCAGCAGTTCCCAAACACCCACGGTCGAAGCTTTCTTT. Translating it yields CASSSQTPTVEAFF. The V call is TRBV28, the J call TRBJ1-1; the D is unclear. V was trimmed by 4 bases and J by 8 bases, leaving 17 bases between them. From germline, CDR1 is MDHEN and CDR2 SYDVKM. The CDR3 loop spans 14 amino acids.

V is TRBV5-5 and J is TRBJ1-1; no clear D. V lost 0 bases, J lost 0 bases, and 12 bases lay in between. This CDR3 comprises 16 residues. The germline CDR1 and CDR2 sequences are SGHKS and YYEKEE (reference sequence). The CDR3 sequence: CASSLATGRLNTEAFF. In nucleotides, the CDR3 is TGTGCCAGCAGCTTGGCCACGGGGAGGTTGAACACTGAAGCTTTCTTT.